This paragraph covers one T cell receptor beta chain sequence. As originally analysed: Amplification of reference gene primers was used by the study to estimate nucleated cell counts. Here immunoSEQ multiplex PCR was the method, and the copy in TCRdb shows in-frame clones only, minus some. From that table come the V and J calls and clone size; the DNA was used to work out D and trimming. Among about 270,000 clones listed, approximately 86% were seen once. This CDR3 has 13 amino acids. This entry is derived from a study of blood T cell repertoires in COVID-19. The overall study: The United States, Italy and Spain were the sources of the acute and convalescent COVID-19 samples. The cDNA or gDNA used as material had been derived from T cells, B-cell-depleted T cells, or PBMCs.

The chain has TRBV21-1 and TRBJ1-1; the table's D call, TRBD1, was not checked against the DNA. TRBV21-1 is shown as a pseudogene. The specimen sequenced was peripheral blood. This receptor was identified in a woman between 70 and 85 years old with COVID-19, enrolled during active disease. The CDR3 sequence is CASLPNRAPEAFF. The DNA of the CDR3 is TGTGCCAGCCTACCAAACAGGGCACCTGAAGCTTTCTTT.